The present T cell receptor beta chain was sequenced within a study of cytomegalovirus exposure and HLA in healthy donors. Whole-study context: Genetic ancestry analysis placed around four fifths of the roughly 400 donors that were genotyped in the Caucasian-associated cluster. Study-wide results and caveats: Sequence variants that were highly shared formed a cluster that was likely a sequencing artifact.

PCR amplification relied on 60 Vbeta primers (plus 13 Jbeta primers). The authors' processing: Unique TCR beta chains totaled some 88 million in a later count, with approximately 11 million of them shared. TCRdb's table, derived via immunoSEQ multiplex PCR, lists solely in-frame clones and lacks some. Clone size and V and J calls were adopted from that table, with D and trimming inferred from the DNA. The repertoire holds approximately 120,000 clones, with around 85% as singletons. Germline V gene lookup returns CDR1 DFQATT and CDR2 SNEGSKA (reference sequence). The V end was cut by 7 bases, the J end by 4 bases, with 7 bases between. CDR3 length: 11 amino acids. This clone was observed a single time. The antigen remains unidentified.

The chain couples TRBV20-1 to TRBJ2-2; TRBD1 is a possible D gene (5 bases). Sequencing input: PBMCs. The source is a woman between 25 and 40 years old in good health and CMV-seropositive. As DNA, the CDR3 is TGCAGTGTAGGGGCCACCGGGGAGCTGTTTTTT. Translating it yields CSVGATGELFF.